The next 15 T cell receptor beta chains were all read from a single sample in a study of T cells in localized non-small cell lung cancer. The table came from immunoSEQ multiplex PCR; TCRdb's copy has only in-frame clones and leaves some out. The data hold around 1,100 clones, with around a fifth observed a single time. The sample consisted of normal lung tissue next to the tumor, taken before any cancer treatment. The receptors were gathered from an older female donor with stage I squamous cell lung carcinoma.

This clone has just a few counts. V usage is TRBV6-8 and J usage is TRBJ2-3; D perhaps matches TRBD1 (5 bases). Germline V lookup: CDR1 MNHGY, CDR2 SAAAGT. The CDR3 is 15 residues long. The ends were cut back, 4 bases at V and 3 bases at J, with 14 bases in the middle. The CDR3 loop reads CASSLQERGTDTQYF. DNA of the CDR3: TGTGCCAGCAGTTTACAGGAGCGTGGGACAGATACGCAGTATTTT.

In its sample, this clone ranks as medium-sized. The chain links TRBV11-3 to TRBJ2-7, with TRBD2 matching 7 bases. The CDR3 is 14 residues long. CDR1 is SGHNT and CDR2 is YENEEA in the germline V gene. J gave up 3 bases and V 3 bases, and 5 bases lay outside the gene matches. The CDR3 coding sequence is TGTGCCAGCAGCTTCTCTGCGGGAGACTACGAGCAGTACTTC. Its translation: CASSFSAGDYEQYF.

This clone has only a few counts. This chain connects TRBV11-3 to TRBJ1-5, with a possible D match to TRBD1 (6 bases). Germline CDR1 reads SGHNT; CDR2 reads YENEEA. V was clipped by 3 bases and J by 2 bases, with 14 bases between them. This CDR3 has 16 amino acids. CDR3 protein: CASSLTGFWGNQPQHF. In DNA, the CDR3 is TGTGCCAGCAGCTTGACAGGCTTTTGGGGCAATCAGCCCCAGCATTTT.

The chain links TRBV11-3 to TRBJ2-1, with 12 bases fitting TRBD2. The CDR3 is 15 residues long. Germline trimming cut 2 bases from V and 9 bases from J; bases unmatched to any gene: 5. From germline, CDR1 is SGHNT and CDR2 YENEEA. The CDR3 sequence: CASSLLAGGRGEQFF. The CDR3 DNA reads TGTGCCAGCAGCTTACTAGCGGGAGGGAGGGGTGAGCAGTTCTTC.

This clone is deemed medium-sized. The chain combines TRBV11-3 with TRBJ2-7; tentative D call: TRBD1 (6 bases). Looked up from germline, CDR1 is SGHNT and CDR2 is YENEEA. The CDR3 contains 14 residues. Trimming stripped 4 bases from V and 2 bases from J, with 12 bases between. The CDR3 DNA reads TGTGCCAGCAGCTCCCTCGACAGGCCCTACGAGCAGTACTTC. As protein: CASSSLDRPYEQYF.

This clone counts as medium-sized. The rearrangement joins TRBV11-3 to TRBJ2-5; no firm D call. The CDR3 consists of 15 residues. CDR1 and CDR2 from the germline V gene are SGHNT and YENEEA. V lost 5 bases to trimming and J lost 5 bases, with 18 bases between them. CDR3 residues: CASSPPLGKRETQYF. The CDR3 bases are TGTGCCAGCAGCCCCCCGCTGGGCAAGAGGGAGACCCAGTACTTC.

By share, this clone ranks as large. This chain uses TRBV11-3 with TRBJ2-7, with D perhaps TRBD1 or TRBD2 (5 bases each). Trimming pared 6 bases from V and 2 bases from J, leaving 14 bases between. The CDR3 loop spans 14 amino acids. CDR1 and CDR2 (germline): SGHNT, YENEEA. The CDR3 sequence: CASSRDQGPYEQYF. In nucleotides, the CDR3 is TGTGCCAGCAGTCGGGACCAGGGCCCCTACGAGCAGTACTTC.

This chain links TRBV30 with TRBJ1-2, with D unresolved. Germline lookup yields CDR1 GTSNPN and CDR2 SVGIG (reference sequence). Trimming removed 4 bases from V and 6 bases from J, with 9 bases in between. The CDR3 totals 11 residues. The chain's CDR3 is CAWNSYDGYTF. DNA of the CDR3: TGTGCCTGGAATAGCTACGATGGCTACACCTTC.

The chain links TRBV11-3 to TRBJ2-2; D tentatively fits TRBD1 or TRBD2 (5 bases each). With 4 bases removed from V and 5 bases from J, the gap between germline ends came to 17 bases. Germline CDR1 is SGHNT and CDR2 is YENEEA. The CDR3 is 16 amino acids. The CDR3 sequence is CASSSPRGGYTGELFF. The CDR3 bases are TGTGCCAGCAGCTCCCCACGGGGCGGGTATACCGGGGAGCTGTTTTTT.

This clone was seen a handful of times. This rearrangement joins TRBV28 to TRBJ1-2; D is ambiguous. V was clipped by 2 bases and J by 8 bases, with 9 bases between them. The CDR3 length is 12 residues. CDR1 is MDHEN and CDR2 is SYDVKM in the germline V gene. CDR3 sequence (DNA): TGTGCCAGCAGTTTAAGGGAGGAAGGCTACACCTTC. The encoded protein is CASSLREEGYTF.

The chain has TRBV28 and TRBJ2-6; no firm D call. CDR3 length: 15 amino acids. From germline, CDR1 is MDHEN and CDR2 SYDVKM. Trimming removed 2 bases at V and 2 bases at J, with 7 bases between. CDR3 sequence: CASSLGQTGANVLTF. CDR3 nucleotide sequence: TGTGCCAGCAGTTTAGGGCAGACTGGGGCCAACGTCCTGACTTTC.

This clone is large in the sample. CDR3 bases: TGTGCCAGCAGCTTTGCGGACAGGGGGCCCGCCAACAATGAGCAGTTCTTC. This translates into CASSFADRGPANNEQFF. The chain links TRBV11-3 to TRBJ2-1, with 11 bases fitting TRBD1. Germline V gene sequence: CDR1 SGHNT, CDR2 YENEEA. After removal of 3 bases from V and 5 bases from J, the junction contained 9 bases not matched to a gene. This CDR3 comprises 17 residues.

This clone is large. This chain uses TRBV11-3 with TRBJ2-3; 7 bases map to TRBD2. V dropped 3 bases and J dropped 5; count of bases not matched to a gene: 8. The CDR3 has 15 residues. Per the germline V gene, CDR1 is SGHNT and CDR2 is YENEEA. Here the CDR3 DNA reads TGTGCCAGCAGCTTGTCCGGGAGGAATGTAGATACGCAGTATTTT. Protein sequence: CASSLSGRNVDTQYF.

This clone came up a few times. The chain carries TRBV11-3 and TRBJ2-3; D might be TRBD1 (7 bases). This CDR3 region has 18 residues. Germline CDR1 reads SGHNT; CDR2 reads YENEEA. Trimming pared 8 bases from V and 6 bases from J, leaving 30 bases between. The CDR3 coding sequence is TGTGCCAGCGGATTCCCAGGGGGGCCTAATCCCTCCCTGGATACGCAGTATTTT. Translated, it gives CASGFPGGPNPSLDTQYF.

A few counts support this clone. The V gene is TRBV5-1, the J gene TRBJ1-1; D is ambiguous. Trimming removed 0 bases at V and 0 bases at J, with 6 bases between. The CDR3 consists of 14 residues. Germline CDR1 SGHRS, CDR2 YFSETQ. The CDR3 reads CASSLDGMNTEAFF. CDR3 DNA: TGCGCCAGCAGCTTGGACGGAATGAACACTGAAGCTTTCTTT.